This entry describes one T cell receptor beta chain. These data are taken from a study of blood T cell repertoires in COVID-19. In the study overall: There were acute and convalescent COVID-19 samples, and they came from the United States, Italy and Spain. From T cells, B-cell-depleted T cells, or PBMCs came the material, which was cDNA or gDNA.

V was trimmed by 5 bases and J by 6 bases, leaving 9 bases between them. Per germline, CDR1 SEHNR and CDR2 FQNEAQ (reference sequence). The CDR3 covers 12 residues. In the authors' methods: From reference gene primer amplification, estimates of nucleated cell counts were derived. Here immunoSEQ multiplex PCR was the method, and the copy in TCRdb shows in-frame clones only, minus some. The D gene and trimming were derived from the DNA, and the V and J assignments and clone size from that table. The sample contains 100,000 to 150,000 clones, approximately 82% of which appear only once. The chain employs TRBV7-9 and TRBJ2-3; D is perhaps TRBD2 (5 bases). This sequence originates from a man in his forties with active or convalescent COVID-19. Sequencing was carried out using peripheral blood. CDR3 region: CASSRGLDTQYF. In DNA form, the CDR3 reads TGTGCCAGCAGCCGAGGGCTGGATACGCAGTATTTT.